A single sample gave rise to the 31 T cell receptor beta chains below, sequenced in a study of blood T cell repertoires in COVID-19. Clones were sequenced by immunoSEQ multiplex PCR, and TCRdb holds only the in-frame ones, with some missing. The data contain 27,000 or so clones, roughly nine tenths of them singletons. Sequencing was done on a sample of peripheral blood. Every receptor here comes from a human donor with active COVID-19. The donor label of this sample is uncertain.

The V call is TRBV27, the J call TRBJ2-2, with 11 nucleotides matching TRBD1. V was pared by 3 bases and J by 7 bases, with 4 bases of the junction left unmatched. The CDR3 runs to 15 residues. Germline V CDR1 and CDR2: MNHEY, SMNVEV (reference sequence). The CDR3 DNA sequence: TGTGCCAGCAGTTTCTGGACAGGGGGCGGCGGGGAGCTGTTTTTT. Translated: CASSFWTGGGGELFF.

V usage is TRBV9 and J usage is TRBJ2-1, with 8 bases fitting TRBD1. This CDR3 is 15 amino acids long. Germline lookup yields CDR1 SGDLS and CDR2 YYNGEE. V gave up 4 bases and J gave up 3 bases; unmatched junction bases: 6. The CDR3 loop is CASSTRTGIYNEQFF. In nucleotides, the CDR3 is TGTGCCAGCAGCACCCGGACAGGGATCTACAATGAGCAGTTCTTC. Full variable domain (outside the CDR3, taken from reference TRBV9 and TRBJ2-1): DSGVTQTPKHLITATGQRVTLRCSPRSGDLSVYWYQQSLDQGLQFLIQYYNGEERAKGNILERFSAQQFPDLHSELNLSSLELGDSALYFCASSTRTGIYNEQFFGPGTRLTVL.

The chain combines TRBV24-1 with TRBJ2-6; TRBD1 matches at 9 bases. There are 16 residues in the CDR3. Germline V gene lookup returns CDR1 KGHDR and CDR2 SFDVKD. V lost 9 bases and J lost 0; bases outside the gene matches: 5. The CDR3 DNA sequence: TGTGCCACCGAGGACAGGGGTTACTCTGGGGCCAACGTCCTGACTTTC. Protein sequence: CATEDRGYSGANVLTF.

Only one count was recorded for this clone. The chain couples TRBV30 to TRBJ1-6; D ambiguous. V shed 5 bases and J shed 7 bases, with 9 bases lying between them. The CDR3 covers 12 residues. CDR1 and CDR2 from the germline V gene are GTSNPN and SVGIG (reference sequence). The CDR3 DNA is TGTGCCTGGGGTCTTCTAAATTCACCCCTCCACTTT. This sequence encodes CAWGLLNSPLHF.

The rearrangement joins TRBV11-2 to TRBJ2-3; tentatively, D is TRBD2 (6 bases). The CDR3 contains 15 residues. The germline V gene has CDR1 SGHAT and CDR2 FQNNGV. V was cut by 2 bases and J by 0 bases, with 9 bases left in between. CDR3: CASSLPGVSTDTQYF. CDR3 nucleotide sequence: TGTGCCAGCAGCTTACCGGGAGTCAGCACAGATACGCAGTATTTT.

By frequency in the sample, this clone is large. The DNA of the CDR3 is TGTGCCAGCAGCGGGACAGGTGCTGAAGCTTTCTTT. It specifies CASSGTGAEAFF. This sequence joins TRBV12-3 or TRBV12-4 and TRBJ1-1; 8 positions agree with TRBD1. The CDR3 has 12 amino acids. The junction had 3 bases not matched to a gene; V was cut back by 6 bases and J by 6 bases.

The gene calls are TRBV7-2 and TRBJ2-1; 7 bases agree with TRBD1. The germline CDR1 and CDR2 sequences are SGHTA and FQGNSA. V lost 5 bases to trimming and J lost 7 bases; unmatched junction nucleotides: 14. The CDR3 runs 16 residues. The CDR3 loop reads CASSRFDRAFRNEQFF. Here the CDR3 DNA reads TGTGCCAGCAGCCGCTTCGACAGGGCTTTCCGGAATGAGCAGTTCTTC. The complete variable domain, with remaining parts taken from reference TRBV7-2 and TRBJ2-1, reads GAGVSQSPSNKVTEKGKDVELRCDPISGHTALYWYRQSLGQGLEFLIYFQGNSAPDKSGLPSDRFSAERTGGSVSTLTIQRTQQEDSAVYLCASSRFDRAFRNEQFFGPGTRLTVL.

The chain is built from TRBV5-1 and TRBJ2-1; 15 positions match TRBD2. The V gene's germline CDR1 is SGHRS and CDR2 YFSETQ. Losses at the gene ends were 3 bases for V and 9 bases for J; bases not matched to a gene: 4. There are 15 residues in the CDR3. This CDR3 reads CASSWTSGRASEQFF. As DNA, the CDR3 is TGCGCCAGCAGCTGGACTAGCGGGAGGGCCAGTGAGCAGTTCTTC.

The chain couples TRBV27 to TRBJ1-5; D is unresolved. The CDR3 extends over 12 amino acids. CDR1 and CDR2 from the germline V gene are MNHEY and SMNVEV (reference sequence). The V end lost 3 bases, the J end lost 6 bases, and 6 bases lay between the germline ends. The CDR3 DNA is TGTGCCAGCAGTTTCGGAGGTCAGCCCCAGCATTTT. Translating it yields CASSFGGQPQHF.

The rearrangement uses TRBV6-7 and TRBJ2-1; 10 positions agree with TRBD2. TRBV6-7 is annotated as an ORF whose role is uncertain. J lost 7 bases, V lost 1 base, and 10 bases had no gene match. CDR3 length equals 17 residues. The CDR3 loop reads CASSYFSGRFNLNEQFF. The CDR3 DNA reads TGTGCCAGCAGTTACTTTAGCGGGAGGTTTAACTTGAATGAGCAGTTCTTC.

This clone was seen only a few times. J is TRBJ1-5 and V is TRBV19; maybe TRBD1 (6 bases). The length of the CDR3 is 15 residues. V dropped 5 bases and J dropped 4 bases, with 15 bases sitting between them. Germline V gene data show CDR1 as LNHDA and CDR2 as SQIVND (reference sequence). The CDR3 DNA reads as TGTGCCAGTAGTGGTTTCAGGACAGAGAATCAGCCCCAGCATTTT. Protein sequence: CASSGFRTENQPQHF.

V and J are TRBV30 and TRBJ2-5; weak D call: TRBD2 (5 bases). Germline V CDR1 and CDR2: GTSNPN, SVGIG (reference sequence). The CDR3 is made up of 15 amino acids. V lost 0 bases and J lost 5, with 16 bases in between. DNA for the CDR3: TGTGCCTGGAGTGTTGGACCCGCCGGCGGGGAGACCCAGTACTTC. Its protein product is CAWSVGPAGGETQYF.

CDR3 DNA sequence: TGTGCCAGCAGCTTCGACGGGGGGCGACAAGAGACCCAGTACTTC. Protein product: CASSFDGGRQETQYF. The chain is built from TRBV7-3 and TRBJ2-5; D is perhaps TRBD2 (7 bases). The CDR3 loop spans 15 amino acids. The germline V gene encodes CDR1 SGHTA and CDR2 FQGTGA. V lost 3 bases and J lost 2, with 13 bases in between.

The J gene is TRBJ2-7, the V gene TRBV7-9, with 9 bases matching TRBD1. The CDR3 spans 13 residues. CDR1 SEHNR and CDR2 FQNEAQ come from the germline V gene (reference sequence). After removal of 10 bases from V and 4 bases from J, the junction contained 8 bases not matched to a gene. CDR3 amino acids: CATGAGTGYEQYF. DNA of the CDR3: TGTGCCACCGGTGCCGGGACAGGGTACGAGCAGTACTTC.

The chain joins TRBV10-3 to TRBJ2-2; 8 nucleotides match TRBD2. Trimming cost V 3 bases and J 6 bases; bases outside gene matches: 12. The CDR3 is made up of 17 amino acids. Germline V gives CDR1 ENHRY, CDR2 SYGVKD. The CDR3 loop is CAISDFETSAISGELFF. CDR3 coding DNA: TGTGCCATCAGTGACTTCGAGACTAGCGCCATTTCCGGGGAGCTGTTTTTT.

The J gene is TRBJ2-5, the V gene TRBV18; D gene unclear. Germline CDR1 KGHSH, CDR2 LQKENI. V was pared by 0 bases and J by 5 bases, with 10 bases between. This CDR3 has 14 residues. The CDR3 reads CASSPPTVRETQYF. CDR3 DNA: TGTGCCAGCTCACCACCTACGGTGCGGGAGACCCAGTACTTC.

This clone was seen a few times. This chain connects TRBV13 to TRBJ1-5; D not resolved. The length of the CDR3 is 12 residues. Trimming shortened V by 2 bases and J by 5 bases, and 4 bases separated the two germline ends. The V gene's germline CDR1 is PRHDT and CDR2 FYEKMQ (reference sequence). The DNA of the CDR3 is TGTGCCAGCAGCTTACCGGATCAGCCCCAGCATTTT. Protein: CASSLPDQPQHF.

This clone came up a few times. The CDR3 here is CASSNPGQGASGIYEQYF. As DNA, the CDR3 is TGTGCCAGCAGTAATCCGGGACAGGGGGCTAGCGGGATCTACGAGCAGTACTTC. The rearrangement uses TRBV28 and TRBJ2-7, with 12 positions matching TRBD1. V lost 5 bases and J lost 3; bases outside the gene matches: 14. This CDR3 is 18 amino acids long. The germline V gene encodes CDR1 MDHEN and CDR2 SYDVKM.

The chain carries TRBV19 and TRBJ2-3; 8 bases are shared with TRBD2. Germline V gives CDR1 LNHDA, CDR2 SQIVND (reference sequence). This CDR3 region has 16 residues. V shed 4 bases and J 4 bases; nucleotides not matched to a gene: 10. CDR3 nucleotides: TGTGCCAGTAGTAGAAACGGGGGGGCCCACCCAGATACGCAGTATTTT. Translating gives CASSRNGGAHPDTQYF.

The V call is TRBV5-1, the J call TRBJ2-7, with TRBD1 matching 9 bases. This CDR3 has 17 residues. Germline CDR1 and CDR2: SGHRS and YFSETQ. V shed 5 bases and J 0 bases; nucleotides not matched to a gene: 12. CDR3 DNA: TGCGCCAGCAGTTTACGGGGACAGGGAGTGGACTCCTACGAGCAGTACTTC. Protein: CASSLRGQGVDSYEQYF.

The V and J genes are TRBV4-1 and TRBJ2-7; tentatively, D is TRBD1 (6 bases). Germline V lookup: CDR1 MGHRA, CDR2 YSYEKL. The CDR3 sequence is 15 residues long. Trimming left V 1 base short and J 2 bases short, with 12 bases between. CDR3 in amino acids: CASSQVEGEPYEQYF. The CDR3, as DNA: TGCGCCAGCAGCCAAGTCGAGGGGGAGCCCTACGAGCAGTACTTC.

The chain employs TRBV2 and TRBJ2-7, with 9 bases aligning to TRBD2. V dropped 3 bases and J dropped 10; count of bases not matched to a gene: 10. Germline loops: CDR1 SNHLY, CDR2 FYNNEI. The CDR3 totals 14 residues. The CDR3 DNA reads TGTGCCAGCAGTGATTTCTTAGCGGGAGATTATCAGTACTTC. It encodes CASSDFLAGDYQYF.

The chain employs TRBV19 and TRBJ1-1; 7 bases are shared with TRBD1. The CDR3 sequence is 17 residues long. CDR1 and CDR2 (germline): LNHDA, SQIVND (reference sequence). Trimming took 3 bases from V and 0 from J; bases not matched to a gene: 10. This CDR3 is CASSILLGQLMNTEAFF. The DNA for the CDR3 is TGTGCCAGTAGTATCCTCCTGGGACAGCTCATGAACACTGAAGCTTTCTTT.

Here the CDR3 reads CASSLREDRGYYGYTF. In DNA form, the CDR3 reads TGCGCCAGCAGCCTACGCGAGGACAGGGGATACTATGGCTACACCTTC. The chain couples TRBV4-1 to TRBJ1-2, with 9 positions matching TRBD1. Germline assignment: CDR1 MGHRA and CDR2 YSYEKL. V gave up 4 bases and J gave up 3 bases; unmatched junction bases: 9. This CDR3 is 16 amino acids long.

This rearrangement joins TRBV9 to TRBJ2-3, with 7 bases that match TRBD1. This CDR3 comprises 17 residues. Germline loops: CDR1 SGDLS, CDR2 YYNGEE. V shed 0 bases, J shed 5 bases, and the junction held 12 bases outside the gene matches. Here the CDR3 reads CASSVEFLGGYEDTQYF. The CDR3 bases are TGTGCCAGCAGCGTAGAATTTTTAGGGGGCTACGAAGATACGCAGTATTTT.

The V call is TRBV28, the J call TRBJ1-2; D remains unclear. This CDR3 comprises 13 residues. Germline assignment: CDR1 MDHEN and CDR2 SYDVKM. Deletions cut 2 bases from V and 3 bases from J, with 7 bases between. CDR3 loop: CASSLRGHYGYTF. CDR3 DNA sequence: TGTGCCAGCAGTTTACGGGGTCACTATGGCTACACCTTC.

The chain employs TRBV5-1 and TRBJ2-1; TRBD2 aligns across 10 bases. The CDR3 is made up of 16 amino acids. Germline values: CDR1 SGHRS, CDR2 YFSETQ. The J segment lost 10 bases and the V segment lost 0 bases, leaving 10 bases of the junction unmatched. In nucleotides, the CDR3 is TGCGCCAGCAGCTTGGATAGCAGCGGGAGGGCCTGGGAGCAGTTCTTC. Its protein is CASSLDSSGRAWEQFF.

The CDR3 loop reads CASSLLAGGGVANEKLFF. The CDR3 DNA reads as TGTGCCAGCAGTTTACTGGCAGGGGGCGGAGTAGCTAATGAAAAACTGTTTTTT. J is TRBJ1-4 and V is TRBV28; the match to TRBD1 covers 8 bases. Germline assignment: CDR1 MDHEN and CDR2 SYDVKM. The CDR3 is 18 amino acids. Trimming removed 2 bases from V and 3 bases from J; junction bases left unmatched: 11.

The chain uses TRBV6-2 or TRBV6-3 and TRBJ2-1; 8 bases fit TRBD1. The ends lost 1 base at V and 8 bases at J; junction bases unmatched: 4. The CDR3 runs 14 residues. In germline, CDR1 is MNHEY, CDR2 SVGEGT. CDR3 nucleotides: TGTGCCAGCAGTTACTTTAACAGGGGGGATGAGCAGTTCTTC. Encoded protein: CASSYFNRGDEQFF.

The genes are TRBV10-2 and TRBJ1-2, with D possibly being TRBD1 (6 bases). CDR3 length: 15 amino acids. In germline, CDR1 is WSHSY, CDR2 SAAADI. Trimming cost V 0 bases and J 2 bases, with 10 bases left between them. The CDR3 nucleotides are TGCGCCAGCAGTGAGTCACGGACAGCAAACTATGGCTACACCTTC. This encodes CASSESRTANYGYTF.

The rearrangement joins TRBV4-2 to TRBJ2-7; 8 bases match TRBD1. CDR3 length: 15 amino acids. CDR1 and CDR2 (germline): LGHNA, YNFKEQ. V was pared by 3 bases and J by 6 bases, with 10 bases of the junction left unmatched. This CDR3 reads CASSHEQGGRGEQYF. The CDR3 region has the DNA TGTGCCAGCAGCCACGAACAGGGGGGTAGGGGCGAGCAGTACTTC.